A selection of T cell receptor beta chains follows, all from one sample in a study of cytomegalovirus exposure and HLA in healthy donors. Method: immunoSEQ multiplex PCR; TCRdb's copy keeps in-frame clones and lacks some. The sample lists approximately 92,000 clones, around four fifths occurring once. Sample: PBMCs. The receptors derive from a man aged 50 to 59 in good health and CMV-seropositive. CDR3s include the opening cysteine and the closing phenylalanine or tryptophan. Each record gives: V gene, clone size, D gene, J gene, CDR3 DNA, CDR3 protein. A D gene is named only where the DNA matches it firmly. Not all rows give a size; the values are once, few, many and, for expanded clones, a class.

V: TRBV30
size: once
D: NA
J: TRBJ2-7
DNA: TGTGCCACCCTCAGGGATCCGTCCTACGAGCAGTACTTC
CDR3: CATLRDPSYEQYF

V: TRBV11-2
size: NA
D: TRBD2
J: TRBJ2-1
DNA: TGTGCCAGCGGGTTAGTCGCGGGGGATAACAATGAGCAGTTCTTC
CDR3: CASGLVAGDNNEQFF

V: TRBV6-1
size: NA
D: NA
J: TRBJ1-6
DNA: TGTGCCAGCAGTGAAGCCCTAGCTACGGCTTCACCCCTCCACTTT
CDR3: CASSEALATASPLHF

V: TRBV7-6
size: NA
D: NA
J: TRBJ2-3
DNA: TGTGCCAGCAGCTTATCGCTGGCCACAGATACGCAGTATTTT
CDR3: CASSLSLATDTQYF

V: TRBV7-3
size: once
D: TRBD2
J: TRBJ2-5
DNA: TGTGCCAGCAGCTTAGGGCTAGCGGGGTCGGGGGAGACCCAGTACTTC
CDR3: CASSLGLAGSGETQYF

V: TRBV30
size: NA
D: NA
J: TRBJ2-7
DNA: TGTGCCTGCAGCGGACGGGGAAACTCCTACGAGCAGTACTTC
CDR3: CACSGRGNSYEQYF

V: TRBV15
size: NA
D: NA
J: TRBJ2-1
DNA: TGTGCCACCAGCAGGCGGGGAGATGGAAATGAGCAGTTCTTC
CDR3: CATSRRGDGNEQFF

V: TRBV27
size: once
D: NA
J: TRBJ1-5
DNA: TGTGCCAGCAGGCCGGACAGCCTCGGGAACAATCAGCCCCAGCATTTT
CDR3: CASRPDSLGNNQPQHF

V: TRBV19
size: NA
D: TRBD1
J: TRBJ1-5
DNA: TGTGCCAGTAGCCTCGGGACAGGGAGCAATCAGCCCCAGCATTTT
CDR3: CASSLGTGSNQPQHF

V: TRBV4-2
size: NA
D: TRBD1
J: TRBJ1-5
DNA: TGTGCCAGCAGCCAAACCCCGGGGGGGGGACAGGGAGGACAGCCCCAGCATTTT
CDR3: CASSQTPGGGQGGQPQHF

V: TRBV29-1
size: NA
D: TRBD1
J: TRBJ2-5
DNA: TGCAGCGTTTGGGACAGGGAGATTTGGGAGACCCAGTACTTC
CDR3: CSVWDREIWETQYF

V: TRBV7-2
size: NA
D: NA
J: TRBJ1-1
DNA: TGTGCCAGCAAGAGGGCGAACACTGAAGCTTTCTTT
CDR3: CASKRANTEAFF

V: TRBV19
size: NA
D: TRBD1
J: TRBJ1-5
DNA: TGTGCCAGTAAGGGGACAGAGGGTTTCCAGCCCCAGCATTTT
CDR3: CASKGTEGFQPQHF

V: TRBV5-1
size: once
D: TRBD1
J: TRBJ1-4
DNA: TGCGCCAGCAGCTCGAGAGTCCCGGGACAGTTGTCGGTTAATGAAAAACTGTTTTTT
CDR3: CASSSRVPGQLSVNEKLFF

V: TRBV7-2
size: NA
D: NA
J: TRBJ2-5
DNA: TGTGCCAGCAGCTTGGTAGGGCGCGGAGGAGAGACCCAGTACTTC
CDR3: CASSLVGRGGETQYF

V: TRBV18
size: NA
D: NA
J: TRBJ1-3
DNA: TGTGCCAGCTCACCCGCCCGGCAGGGGCCAGGAAACACCATATATTTT
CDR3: CASSPARQGPGNTIYF

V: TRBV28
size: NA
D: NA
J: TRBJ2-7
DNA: TGTGCCAGCACCCCAGGCCCCTACGAGCAGTACTTC
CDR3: CASTPGPYEQYF

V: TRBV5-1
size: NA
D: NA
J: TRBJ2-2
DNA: TGCGCCAGCAGCTTGGCTAGCGCCGGGGAGCTGTTTTTT
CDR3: CASSLASAGELFF

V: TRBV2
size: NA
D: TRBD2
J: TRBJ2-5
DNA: TGTGCCAGCAGTGGGCTAGCGGGGAACCAAGAGACCCAGTACTTC
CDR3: CASSGLAGNQETQYF

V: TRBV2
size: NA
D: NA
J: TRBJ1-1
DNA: TGTGCCAGCAGCGCGGGGGGTAACACTGAAGCTTTCTTT
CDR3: CASSAGGNTEAFF

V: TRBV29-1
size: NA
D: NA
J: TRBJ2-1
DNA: TGCAGCGTTGAACTGAGGGTACTCTACAATGAGCAGTTCTTC
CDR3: CSVELRVLYNEQFF

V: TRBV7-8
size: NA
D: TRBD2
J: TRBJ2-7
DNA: TGTGCCAGCAGCTCCTCGGGGGGGAGCTCCTACGAGCAGTACTTC
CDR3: CASSSSGGSSYEQYF

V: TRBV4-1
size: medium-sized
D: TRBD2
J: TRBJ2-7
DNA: TGCGCCAGCAGCCAAGACTTGCTAGCGGGGGGCTACGAGCAGTACTTC
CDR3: CASSQDLLAGGYEQYF

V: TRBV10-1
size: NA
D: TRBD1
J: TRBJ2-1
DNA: TGCGCCAGCAGTGAGCGCCCCCTCTCCGGGACAGGGACCTACAATGAGCAGTTCTTC
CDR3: CASSERPLSGTGTYNEQFF

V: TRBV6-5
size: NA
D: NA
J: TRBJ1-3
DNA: TGTGCCAGCAGTTACTCTGACAGGCCCTCTGGAAACACCATATATTTT
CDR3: CASSYSDRPSGNTIYF

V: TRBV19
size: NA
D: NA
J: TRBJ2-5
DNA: TGTGCCAGTAGTACGGACAGGGAGGGATTAGAGACCCAGTACTTC
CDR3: CASSTDREGLETQYF

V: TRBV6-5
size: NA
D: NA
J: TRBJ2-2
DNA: TGTGCCAGCAGCCCCGACTGGGAGTACACCGGGGAGCTGTTTTTT
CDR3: CASSPDWEYTGELFF

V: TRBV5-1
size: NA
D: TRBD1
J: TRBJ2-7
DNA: TGCGCCAGCAGCGGGGACAGGTTGTACGAGCAGTACTTC
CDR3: CASSGDRLYEQYF

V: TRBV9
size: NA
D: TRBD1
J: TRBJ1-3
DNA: TGTGCCAGCAGCGATGGGACAGGGGCTGGAAACACCATATATTTT
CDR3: CASSDGTGAGNTIYF

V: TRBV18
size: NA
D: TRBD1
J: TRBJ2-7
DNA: TGTGCCAGCTCGATGCAGGGGGACTCCTACGAGCAGTACTTC
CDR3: CASSMQGDSYEQYF

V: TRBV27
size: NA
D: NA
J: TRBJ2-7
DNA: TGTGCCAGCAGTTTATCCATGACAACGAGCTCCTACGAGCAGTACTTC
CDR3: CASSLSMTTSSYEQYF

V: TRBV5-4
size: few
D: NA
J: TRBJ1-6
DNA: TGTGCCAGCAGCGGGGGCGAGGCCGTTAATTCACCCCTCAACTTT
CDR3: CASSGGEAVNSPLNF

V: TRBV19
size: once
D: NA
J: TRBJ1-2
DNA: TGTGCCAGTAGTATGCGAGGTTTTGGCTACACCTTC
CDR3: CASSMRGFGYTF

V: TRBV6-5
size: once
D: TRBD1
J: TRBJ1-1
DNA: TGTGCCAGCACTAAGGGACAGGGTTGGTCTGAAGCTTTCTTT
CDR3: CASTKGQGWSEAFF

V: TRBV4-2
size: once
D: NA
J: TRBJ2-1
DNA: TGTGCCAGCAGCCCGACTAGTGAGGGCTCCTACAATGAGCAGTTCTTC
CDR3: CASSPTSEGSYNEQFF

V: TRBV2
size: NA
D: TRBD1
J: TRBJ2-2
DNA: TGTGCCAGCATATCTAAGGCTCGGGGACAGTTAAACACCGGGGAGCTGTTTTTT
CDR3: CASISKARGQLNTGELFF

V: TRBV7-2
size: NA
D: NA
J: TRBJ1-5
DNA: TGTGCCAGCAGCTCGACGGGTGGCAATCAGCCCCAGCATTTT
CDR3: CASSSTGGNQPQHF

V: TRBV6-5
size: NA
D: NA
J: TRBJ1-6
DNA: TGTGCCAGCAGTTACGCCCAGCAGGCACCCCTCCACTTT
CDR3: CASSYAQQAPLHF

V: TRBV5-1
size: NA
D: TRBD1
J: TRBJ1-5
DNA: TGCGCCAGCAGCAAGACAGGGTCTTCAAATCAGCCCCAGCATTTT
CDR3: CASSKTGSSNQPQHF

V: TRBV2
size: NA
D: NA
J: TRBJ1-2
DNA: TGTGCCAGCAGGGCGGATTGGTATGGCTACACCTTC
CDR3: CASRADWYGYTF

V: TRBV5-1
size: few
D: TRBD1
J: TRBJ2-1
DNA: TGCGCCAGCAGCTTTTCCGGGACAGGGTTGAGTGAGCAGTTCTTC
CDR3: CASSFSGTGLSEQFF

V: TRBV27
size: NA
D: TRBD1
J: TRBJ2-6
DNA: TGTGCCAGCAGTTCACCACCGGGACAGGGCTCTGGGGCCAACGTCCTGACTTTC
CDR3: CASSSPPGQGSGANVLTF

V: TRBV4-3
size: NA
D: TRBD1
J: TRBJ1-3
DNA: TGCGCCAGCAGCCTTGCGAGCAGGGGGCTTATTGGAAACACCATATATTTT
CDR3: CASSLASRGLIGNTIYF

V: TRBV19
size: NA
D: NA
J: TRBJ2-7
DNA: TGTGCCAGTAATAAAGCGTCCAGCTCCTACGAGCAGTACTTC
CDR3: CASNKASSSYEQYF

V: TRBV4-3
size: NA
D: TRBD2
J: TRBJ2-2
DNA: TGCGCCAGCAGCCAAACGGGACTAGCGGGTACGAACACCGGGGAGCTGTTTTTT
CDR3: CASSQTGLAGTNTGELFF

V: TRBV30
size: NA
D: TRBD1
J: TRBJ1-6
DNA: TGTGCCTGGGGGGGACAGTTCGGGTCACCCCTCCACTTT
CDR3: CAWGGQFGSPLHF

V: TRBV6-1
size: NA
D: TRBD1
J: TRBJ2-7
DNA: TGTGCCAGCAGTGAAGGTGGGACAGTCAGGTACGAGCAGTACTTC
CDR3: CASSEGGTVRYEQYF

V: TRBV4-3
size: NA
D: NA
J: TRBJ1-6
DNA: TGCGCCAGCAGCCAAGATAGAACAGCCAATAATTCACCCCTCCACTTT
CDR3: CASSQDRTANNSPLHF

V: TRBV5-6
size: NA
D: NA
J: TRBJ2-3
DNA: TGTGCCAGCAGCTCGTACGGGACTAGCACAGATACGCAGTATTTT
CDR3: CASSSYGTSTDTQYF

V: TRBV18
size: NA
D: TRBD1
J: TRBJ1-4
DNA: TGTGCCAGCTCACCAGCGATCAGAGGACAGGGGAATGAAAAACTGTTTTTT
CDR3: CASSPAIRGQGNEKLFF

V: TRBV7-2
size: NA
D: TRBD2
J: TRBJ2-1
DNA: TGTGCCAGCAGCTTACCGGGACTAGCAACCTACAATGAGCAGTTCTTC
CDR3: CASSLPGLATYNEQFF